These 29 T cell receptor beta chains were all obtained from the same sample, sequenced in a study of OX40 agonist ivuxolimab in advanced cancers. Generated by immunoSEQ multiplex PCR, the TCRdb table keeps only in-frame clones and is missing some. The sample holds 75,000 to 100,000 clones, approximately 87% seen once. This specimen consisted of CD4+ or CD8+ T cells sorted from blood, obtained in a trial of the OX40 agonist ivuxolimab. These receptors all come from an adult with an advanced solid tumor such as melanoma, head and neck, liver or kidney cancer.

The chain couples TRBV7-9 to TRBJ1-5, with 10 bases aligning to TRBD1. The CDR3 runs to 16 residues. Germline assignment: CDR1 SEHNR and CDR2 FQNEAQ (reference sequence). The junction had 13 bases not matched to a gene; V was cut back by 5 bases and J by 9 bases. For the CDR3, the DNA is TGTGCCAGCAGCGCCGGGACAGGGGTGATTGGAGGGCCCCAGCATTTT. Its translation is CASSAGTGVIGGPQHF.

The chain employs TRBV5-1 and TRBJ1-1; TRBD1 agrees at 10 bases. Trimming took 4 bases from V and 2 from J; bases not matched to a gene: 5. Germline V gene sequence: CDR1 SGHRS, CDR2 YFSETQ. CDR3 length: 15 residues. DNA for the CDR3: TGCGCCAGCAGCCGAAGACAGGGGGCTAACACTGAAGCTTTCTTT. Translating gives CASSRRQGANTEAFF.

The rearrangement uses TRBV13 and TRBJ1-4; no clear D. The CDR3 spans 12 residues. V was clipped by 3 bases and J by 9 bases, with 8 bases between them. CDR1 and CDR2 (germline): PRHDT, FYEKMQ (reference sequence). The CDR3 nucleotides read TGTGCCAGCAGCTTGGCGGACCAAAAACTGTTTTTT. As protein: CASSLADQKLFF.

A word on this clone: One junction end does not reproduce the germline sequence, and a read error may be involved. The chain couples TRBV7-9 to TRBJ2-5; perhaps TRBD2 as D (6 bases). Germline V gives CDR1 SEHNR, CDR2 FQNEAQ (reference sequence). CDR3 length equals 12 residues. The CDR3: CASSQSRGRPDF. CDR3 DNA: TGTGCCAGCAGCCAATCCCGAGGGAGGCCCGACTTC.

This rearrangement joins TRBV7-3 to TRBJ1-5; TRBD1 matches at 8 bases. V lost 3 bases to trimming and J lost 5 bases; unmatched junction nucleotides: 0. The length of the CDR3 is 13 residues. Germline V CDR1 and CDR2: SGHTA, FQGTGA. CDR3 loop: CASSLTGDQPQHF. The DNA of the CDR3 is TGTGCCAGCAGCTTGACAGGGGATCAGCCCCAGCATTTT.

The rearrangement links TRBV2 to TRBJ1-2; TRBD1 matches at 7 bases. Trimming at V came to 4 bases and at J to 5 bases, leaving 7 bases not matched to a gene. The CDR3 covers 14 residues. From germline, CDR1 is SNHLY and CDR2 FYNNEI. In nucleotides, the CDR3 is TGTGCCAGCAGTGCCCGGACAGGACGATATGGCTACACCTTC. It specifies CASSARTGRYGYTF.

V and J are TRBV9 and TRBJ2-1, with D perhaps TRBD1 (6 bases). V was clipped by 4 bases and J by 3 bases, with 11 bases between them. The germline CDR1 and CDR2 sequences are SGDLS and YYNGEE. The CDR3 runs 14 residues. CDR3 region: CASSRDTVYNEQFF. The CDR3 coding sequence is TGTGCCAGCAGCCGGGACACTGTCTACAATGAGCAGTTCTTC.

The chain joins TRBV27 to TRBJ1-1; D not certain. CDR3 length: 12 residues. The germline V gene encodes CDR1 MNHEY and CDR2 SMNVEV (reference sequence). The germline V and J ends were trimmed by 6 bases and 7 bases, with 12 bases remaining between them. As DNA, the CDR3 is TGTGCCAGCAGGACGGGCAGTCGTGAAGCTTTCTTT. Translating it yields CASRTGSREAFF.

The chain uses TRBV6-1 and TRBJ2-7; the match to TRBD1 covers 7 bases. Germline CDR1 is MNHNS and CDR2 is SASEGT. The trim removed 7 bases at V and 5 bases at J, leaving 11 bases unmatched. This CDR3 has 14 amino acids. CDR3 loop: CASTLTGNTDEQYF. The CDR3 coding sequence is TGTGCCAGCACCTTGACAGGGAATACCGACGAGCAGTACTTC.

The chain has TRBV27 and TRBJ1-5; no definite D call. V was clipped by 6 bases and J by 2 bases, with 14 bases between them. The CDR3 loop spans 15 amino acids. Looked up from germline, CDR1 is MNHEY and CDR2 is SMNVEV (reference sequence). The chain's CDR3 is CASRGIGYGNQPQHF. DNA of the CDR3: TGTGCCAGCAGGGGTATCGGGTATGGCAATCAGCCCCAGCATTTT.

The chain recombines TRBV5-8 with TRBJ1-1, with D possibly matching TRBD1 (5 bases). The CDR3 covers 16 residues. Looked up from germline, CDR1 is SGHTS and CDR2 is YDEGEE. Trimming left V 3 bases short and J 4 bases short, with 19 bases between. The CDR3 sequence is CASSWGPAGLGTEAFF. CDR3 coding DNA: TGTGCCAGCAGCTGGGGACCCGCAGGGTTAGGCACTGAAGCTTTCTTT. Looking up the rest from reference TRBV5-8 and TRBJ1-1 gives the full variable domain: EAGVTQSPTHLIKTRGQQATLRCSPISGHTSVYWYQQALGLGLQFLLWYDEGEERNRGNFPPRFSGRQFPNYSSELNVNALELEDSALYLCASSWGPAGLGTEAFFGQGTRLTVV.

The count of this clone is one. The chain recombines TRBV5-1 with TRBJ2-3, with unresolved D. The CDR3 runs to 15 residues. Germline values: CDR1 SGHRS, CDR2 YFSETQ. V lost 0 bases and J 0 bases, leaving 8 bases between the germline ends. CDR3 loop: CASSLGDTSTDTQYF. The CDR3 nucleotides are TGCGCCAGCAGCTTGGGTGACACTAGCACAGATACGCAGTATTTT. Together with reference TRBV5-1 and TRBJ2-3, the CDR3 gives the full variable domain: KAGVTQTPRYLIKTRGQQVTLSCSPISGHRSVSWYQQTPGQGLQFLFEYFSETQRNKGNFPGRFSGRQFSNSRSEMNVSTLELGDSALYLCASSLGDTSTDTQYFGPGTRLTVL.

The V call is TRBV2, the J call TRBJ1-3; D not resolved. Trimming removed 6 bases at V and 0 bases at J, with 12 bases between. The CDR3 is 15 residues long. Per the germline V gene, CDR1 is SNHLY and CDR2 is FYNNEI. The CDR3 DNA follows: TGTGCCAGCAGCAGAAGACGGAACTCTGGAAACACCATATATTTT. Translation: CASSRRRNSGNTIYF.

This chain links TRBV7-9 with TRBJ1-2; D ambiguous. Germline V gives CDR1 SEHNR, CDR2 FQNEAQ (reference sequence). The germline V and J ends were trimmed by 1 base and 4 bases, with 13 bases remaining between them. CDR3 length: 15 residues. CDR3 nucleotide sequence: TGTGCCAGCAGCTTAGATACAGCCCTCATCTATGGCTACACCTTC. It translates to CASSLDTALIYGYTF.

The genes are TRBV11-2 and TRBJ2-7; maybe TRBD1 (6 bases). The CDR3 contains 14 residues. Between the trimmed V and J ends, which lost 6 bases and 2 bases, there was a span of 14 bases. The germline CDR1 and CDR2 sequences are SGHAT and FQNNGV. This CDR3 is CASSRHRQAYEQYF. The CDR3 DNA is TGTGCCAGCAGTCGACACCGACAGGCCTACGAGCAGTACTTC.

For the CDR3, the DNA is TGTGCCACCAGCAGAGATTTTGGCAGTAATGAAAAACTGTTTTTT. Protein sequence: CATSRDFGSNEKLFF. The chain is built from TRBV15 and TRBJ1-4; no firm D call. The germline CDR1 and CDR2 sequences are LNHNV and YYDKDF (reference sequence). V was clipped by 0 bases and J by 4 bases, with 9 bases between them. The CDR3 extends over 15 amino acids.

The rearrangement links TRBV7-9 to TRBJ2-2, with D possibly TRBD1 on 6 matching bases. The CDR3 consists of 15 residues. Trimming cost V 1 base and J 7 bases, with 13 bases left between them. CDR1 is SEHNR and CDR2 is FQNEAQ in the germline V gene (reference sequence). The CDR3 sequence is CASSLGLDSGGELFF. The CDR3 bases are TGTGCCAGCAGCTTAGGCCTGGACAGCGGCGGGGAGCTGTTTTTT.

The sample holds a few counts of this clone. The chain carries TRBV12-5 and TRBJ2-1; D possibly corresponds to TRBD1 (6 bases). In germline, CDR1 is LGHNT, CDR2 FRNRAP. The CDR3 is made up of 12 amino acids. The ends were cut back, 3 bases at V and 13 bases at J, with 13 bases in the middle. CDR3 in DNA: TGTGCTAGTGGTTTAGAGACAGGCCCTCAGTTCTTC. Amino acids: CASGLETGPQFF.

The chain links TRBV19 to TRBJ1-5; D is ambiguous. In germline, CDR1 is LNHDA, CDR2 SQIVND (reference sequence). This CDR3 is built from 16 residues. With 9 bases removed from V and 0 bases from J, the gap between germline ends came to 18 bases. The chain's CDR3 is CASNPTATYSNQPQHF. The CDR3 DNA is TGTGCCAGCAATCCGACGGCAACCTATAGCAATCAGCCCCAGCATTTT.

The table lists this clone with a few counts. Other DNA sequences in this specimen translate into the identical CDR3. The chain is built from TRBV6-6 and TRBJ2-1; no clear D. This CDR3 is 12 amino acids long. V lost 6 bases and J lost 2, with 5 bases in between. Germline V gene sequence: CDR1 MNHNY, CDR2 SVGAGI (reference sequence). This CDR3 reads CASSRPYNEQFF. The CDR3 DNA reads as TGTGCCAGCAGCAGGCCCTACAATGAGCAGTTCTTC.

The V gene is TRBV9, the J gene TRBJ2-7, with TRBD2 as a possible D gene (6 bases). Germline lookup yields CDR1 SGDLS and CDR2 YYNGEE. This CDR3 contains 15 residues. Trimming pared 3 bases from V and 3 bases from J, leaving 16 bases between. CDR3 bases: TGTGCCAGCAGCGCGGGACTCCGGGACCTCTACGAGCAGTACTTC. Protein: CASSAGLRDLYEQYF.

The chain couples TRBV5-1 to TRBJ2-7, with 10 bases fitting TRBD1. The CDR3 loop spans 17 amino acids. Germline-derived CDR1 and CDR2 are SGHRS and YFSETQ. V dropped 2 bases and J dropped 1; count of bases not matched to a gene: 9. The CDR3 region is CASSFFSPGQGSYEQYF. In DNA form, the CDR3 reads TGCGCCAGCAGCTTCTTTTCCCCGGGACAGGGGTCCTACGAGCAGTACTTC.

CDR3 nucleotide sequence: TGTGCCTGGAGTGTAGGGGCGGGAGGGGTGACCGGGGAGCTGTTTTTT. It specifies CAWSVGAGGVTGELFF. The chain has TRBV30 and TRBJ2-2, with 9 bases matching TRBD2. The V and J ends lost 0 bases and 5 bases, in that order; junction bases with no gene match: 7. The CDR3 spans 16 residues. Germline values: CDR1 GTSNPN, CDR2 SVGIG (reference sequence).

The V gene is TRBV6-1, the J gene TRBJ1-3; D uncertain. The CDR3 length is 14 residues. The germline V gene has CDR1 MNHNS and CDR2 SASEGT. Between the trimmed V and J ends, which lost 4 bases and 4 bases, there was a span of 11 bases. The CDR3 loop reads CASSVGQAGNTIYF. CDR3 nucleotide sequence: TGTGCCAGCAGTGTGGGTCAGGCCGGAAACACCATATATTTT.

This chain uses TRBV5-1 with TRBJ2-2; tentative D call: TRBD1 (6 bases). CDR3 length equals 15 residues. CDR1 is SGHRS, CDR2 YFSETQ, per germline. With 4 bases removed from V and 1 base from J, the gap between germline ends came to 11 bases. CDR3 sequence reads: CASSPGQLNTGELFF. For the CDR3, the DNA is TGCGCCAGCAGCCCCGGACAGTTGAACACCGGGGAGCTGTTTTTT.

The V gene is TRBV6-1, the J gene TRBJ1-2; 9 nucleotides align to TRBD1. The CDR3 covers 14 residues. The trim removed 5 bases at V and 8 bases at J, leaving 9 bases unmatched. Germline V lookup: CDR1 MNHNS, CDR2 SASEGT. This CDR3 reads CASSMGQGPGGYTF. The CDR3 DNA reads TGTGCCAGCAGTATGGGACAGGGCCCAGGAGGCTACACCTTC.

The chain links TRBV5-1 to TRBJ2-3, with 11 bases lining up with TRBD1. Looked up from germline, CDR1 is SGHRS and CDR2 is YFSETQ. With V trimmed by 4 bases and J by 6 bases, 10 bases remained unmatched. The CDR3 has 16 amino acids. The CDR3 nucleotides are TGCGCCAGCAGCCCGGGGACAGGGGGGCAATCGGATACGCAGTATTTT. Translation gives CASSPGTGGQSDTQYF.

This chain links TRBV6-5 with TRBJ2-5; 12 bases are shared with TRBD2. Looked up from germline, CDR1 is MNHEY and CDR2 is SVGAGI. V was clipped by 0 bases and J by 7 bases; unmatched bases: 3. This CDR3 region has 15 residues. CDR3 sequence: CASSYSSSGGATQYF. CDR3 nucleotide sequence: TGTGCCAGCAGTTACTCTTCTAGCGGGGGGGCGACCCAGTACTTC.

The chain recombines TRBV5-1 with TRBJ2-7; possibly TRBD1 or TRBD2 for D (6 bases each). This CDR3 has 16 amino acids. V was pared by 4 bases and J by 0 bases, with 17 bases between. Germline CDR1 SGHRS, CDR2 YFSETQ. CDR3 in DNA: TGCGCCAGCAGCCATGACAGAGGGGGGCCCTCCTACGAGCAGTACTTC. Amino acid sequence: CASSHDRGGPSYEQYF.